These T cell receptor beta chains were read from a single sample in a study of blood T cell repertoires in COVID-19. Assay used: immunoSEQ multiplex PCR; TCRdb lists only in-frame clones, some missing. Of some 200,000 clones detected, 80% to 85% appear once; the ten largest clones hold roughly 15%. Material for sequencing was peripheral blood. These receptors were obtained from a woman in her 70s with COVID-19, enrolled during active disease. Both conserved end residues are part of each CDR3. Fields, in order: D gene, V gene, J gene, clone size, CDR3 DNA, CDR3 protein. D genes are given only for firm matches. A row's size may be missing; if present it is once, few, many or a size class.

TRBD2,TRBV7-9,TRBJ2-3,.,TGTGCCAGCAGCTTAGTGACGGGAGGGCCTTTAGATACGCAGTATTTT,CASSLVTGGPLDTQYF
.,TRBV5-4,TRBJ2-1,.,TGTGCCAGCACCTCGGGACAGGGGTTGCCTAGCGGGAACGAGCAGTTCTTC,CASTSGQGLPSGNEQFF
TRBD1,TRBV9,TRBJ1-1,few,TGTGCCAGCAGCGCCGGGACAGCTAACACTGAAGCTTTCTTT,CASSAGTANTEAFF
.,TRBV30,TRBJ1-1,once,TGTGCCTGGAGTGTGGGGGCGCTAGAAGCTTTCTTT,CAWSVGALEAFF
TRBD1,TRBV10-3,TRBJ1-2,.,TGTGCCATCAGCTGGGACAGGGTACAATCGGGGATTAACTATGGCTACACCTTC,CAISWDRVQSGINYGYTF
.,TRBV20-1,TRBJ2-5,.,TGCAGTGCTAGGCCGGAAGAGACCCAGTACTTC,CSARPEETQYF
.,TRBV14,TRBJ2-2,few,TGTGCCAGCAGCCAAGATCGGAGTACCACCGGGGAGCTGTTTTTT,CASSQDRSTTGELFF
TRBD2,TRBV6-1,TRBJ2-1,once,TGTGCCAGCAGTGCGGGAGGCGGGAGTGGTTACAATGAGCAGTTCTTC,CASSAGGGSGYNEQFF
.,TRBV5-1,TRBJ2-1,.,TGCGCCAGCACTCCGGGGGTCCCCTACAATGAGCAGTTCTTC,CASTPGVPYNEQFF
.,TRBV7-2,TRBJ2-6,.,TGTGCCAGCAGCTGGACCTCGTTCGGGGCTGGGGCCAACGTCCTGACTTTC,CASSWTSFGAGANVLTF
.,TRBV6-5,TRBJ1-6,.,TGTGCCAGCAGTTACTCTGGCAGGGCGGACTCACCCCTCCACTTT,CASSYSGRADSPLHF
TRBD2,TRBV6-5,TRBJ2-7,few,TGTGCCAGCAGGCTAGCGGTACCCTACGAGCAGTACTTC,CASRLAVPYEQYF
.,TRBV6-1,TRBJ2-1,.,TGTGCCAGCAGTGAAGCGGGAGGATACAATGAGCAGTTCTTC,CASSEAGGYNEQFF
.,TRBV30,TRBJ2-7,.,TGTGCCTGGAGTGTTCCGCAGGGCTACGAGCAGTACTTC,CAWSVPQGYEQYF
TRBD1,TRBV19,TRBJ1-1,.,TGTGCCAGTAGTAAGTGGTCAGGGGGTCCGACTGAAGCTTTCTTT,CASSKWSGGPTEAFF
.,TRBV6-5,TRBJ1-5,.,TGTGCCAGCAGCGATCCCTCGGCGGAGCCCCAGCATTTT,CASSDPSAEPQHF
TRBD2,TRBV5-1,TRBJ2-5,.,TGCGCCAGCAGCTCACGGCCCGGGACTAAAAAAGAGACCCAGTACTTC,CASSSRPGTKKETQYF
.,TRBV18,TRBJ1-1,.,TGTGCCAGCTCACCAGTCGACAGAGTGAACACTGAAGCTTTCTTT,CASSPVDRVNTEAFF
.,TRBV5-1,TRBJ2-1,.,TGCGCCAGCAGCTTGGCCGGCCAGGTTGGCGGGAATGAGCAGTTCTTC,CASSLAGQVGGNEQFF
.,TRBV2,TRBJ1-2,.,TGTGCCAGCAGTGAAGCGCCCACAGCCAACTATGGCTACACCTTC,CASSEAPTANYGYTF
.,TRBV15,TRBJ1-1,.,TGTGCCACCAGCAGAGTCCTGGCGGACACTGAAGCTTTCTTT,CATSRVLADTEAFF
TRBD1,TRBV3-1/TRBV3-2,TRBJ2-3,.,TGTGCCAGCAGCCAAGGGGACAGGGGCACAGATACGCAGTATTTT,CASSQGDRGTDTQYF
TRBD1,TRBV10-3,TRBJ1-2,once,TGTGCCATCAGCCCGGGACAGGGGCCAGGTGGCTATGGCTACACCTTC,CAISPGQGPGGYGYTF
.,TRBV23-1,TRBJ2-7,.,TGCGCCAGCCAGGGGCTCCACCACTACGAGCAGTACTTC,CASQGLHHYEQYF
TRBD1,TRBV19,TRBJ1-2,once,TGTGCCAGTAGTTCAGACAGGGGGAACTATGGCTACACCTTC,CASSSDRGNYGYTF
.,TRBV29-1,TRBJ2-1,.,TGCAGCGCTTCGACCGGGACTCAAAACAATGAGCAGTTCTTC,CSASTGTQNNEQFF
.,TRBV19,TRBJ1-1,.,TGTGCCAGTAGTATCGGAGAAACTGAAGCTTTCTTT,CASSIGETEAFF
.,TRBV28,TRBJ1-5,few,TGTGCCAGCAGTTTATGGGCCCAGCCCCAGCATTTT,CASSLWAQPQHF
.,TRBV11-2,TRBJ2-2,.,TGTGCCAGCAGCCAACAACCCCCAGGGAACACCGGGGAGCTGTTTTTT,CASSQQPPGNTGELFF
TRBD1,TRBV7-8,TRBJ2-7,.,TGTGCCAGCAGCCTCACTCTCCGGGACAGGACCTACGAGCAGTACTTC,CASSLTLRDRTYEQYF
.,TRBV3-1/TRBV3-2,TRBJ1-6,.,TGTGCCAGCAGCCGACGGGGTTCACCCCTCCACTTT,CASSRRGSPLHF
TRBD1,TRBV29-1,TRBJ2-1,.,TGCAGCGTCCGGGGACAGGGTTGGAATGAGCAGTTCTTC,CSVRGQGWNEQFF
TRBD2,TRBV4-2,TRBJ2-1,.,TGTGCCAGCAGCCAACCGGGACTAGCGGGGGGGCACTGGAATGAGCAGTTCTTC,CASSQPGLAGGHWNEQFF
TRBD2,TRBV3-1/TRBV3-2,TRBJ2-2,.,TGTGCCAGCAGCCCCCCACAGGCGACTAGCGGCCACACCGGGGAGCTGTTTTTT,CASSPPQATSGHTGELFF
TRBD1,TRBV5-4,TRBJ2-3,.,TGTGCCAGCAGCTCGACAGGGTCAGATACGCAGTATTTT,CASSSTGSDTQYF